This TCR beta chain appears in the sequencing data of a study of memory CD8 T cells in hepatitis C reinfection. Germline CDR1 reads SGHKS; CDR2 reads YYEKEE (reference sequence). V lost 5 bases to trimming and J lost 4 bases, with 19 bases between them. This CDR3 spans 16 amino acids. Specified time point: peak reinfection, 3 to 8 weeks after reinfection detection. Sorted cells were sequenced directly ex vivo without any in vitro expansion. Donors were people who inject drugs in the Montreal HEPCO cohort. Libraries were prepared by immunoSEQ multiplex PCR; TCRdb keeps only in-frame clonotypes and omits some of them. This table holds more than 35,000 clones, more than 75% found once.

The sample taken for sequencing was naive CD8+ T cells sorted from blood. This clonotype was obtained from a man between 18 and 35 years old with hepatitis C virus infection. The chain employs TRBV5-5 and TRBJ2-1; weak D call: TRBD2 (5 bases). CDR3 DNA sequence: TGTGCCAGCAGTTTTGCTACTAGTGCCTTTTACAATGAGCAGTTCTTC. Its translation: CASSFATSAFYNEQFF.